This entry describes one T cell receptor (beta chain). The sample is drawn from a study of OX40 agonist ivuxolimab in advanced cancers. Overall study context: The patients received agonistic anti-OX40 (CD134) antibody ivuxolimab.

The ends were cut back, 4 bases at V and 0 bases at J, with 18 bases in the middle. CDR3 size: 17 residues. Per the germline V gene, CDR1 is MGHRA and CDR2 is YSYEKL. Clones were read by immunoSEQ multiplex PCR, and TCRdb kept only the in-frame ones, dropping some. This table has approximately 90,000 clones, roughly 90% appearing once. Sequenced here: CD4+ or CD8+ T cells sorted from blood, sampled in a trial of the OX40 agonist ivuxolimab. This sequence was found in an adult with an advanced solid tumor such as melanoma, head and neck, liver or kidney cancer. The V gene is TRBV4-1, the J gene TRBJ1-1, with D hard to call. The CDR3 here is CASSPDLLGRLNTEAFF. DNA of the CDR3: TGCGCCAGCAGCCCCGACCTTCTGGGCAGACTGAACACTGAAGCTTTCTTT.